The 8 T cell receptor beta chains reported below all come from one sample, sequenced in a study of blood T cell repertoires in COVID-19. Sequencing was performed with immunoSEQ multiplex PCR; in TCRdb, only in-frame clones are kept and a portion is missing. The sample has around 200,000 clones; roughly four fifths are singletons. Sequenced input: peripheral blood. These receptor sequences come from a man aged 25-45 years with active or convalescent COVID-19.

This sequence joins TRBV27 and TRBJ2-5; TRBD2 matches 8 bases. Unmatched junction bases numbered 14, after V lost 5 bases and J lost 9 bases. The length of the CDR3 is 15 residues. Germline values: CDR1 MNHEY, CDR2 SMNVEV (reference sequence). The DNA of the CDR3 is TGTGCCAGCAGTACCGGGACGGTTCCGGGGGGGGCCCAGTACTTC. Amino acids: CASSTGTVPGGAQYF.

CDR3 sequence reads: CASRPSSGGGPGELFF. CDR3 nucleotide sequence: TGCGCCAGCAGACCCTCTAGCGGGGGTGGACCCGGGGAGCTGTTTTTT. The chain has TRBV5-1 and TRBJ2-2; TRBD2 aligns across 10 bases. The CDR3 consists of 16 residues. The ends lost 5 bases at V and 6 bases at J; junction bases unmatched: 10. Germline assignment: CDR1 SGHRS and CDR2 YFSETQ.

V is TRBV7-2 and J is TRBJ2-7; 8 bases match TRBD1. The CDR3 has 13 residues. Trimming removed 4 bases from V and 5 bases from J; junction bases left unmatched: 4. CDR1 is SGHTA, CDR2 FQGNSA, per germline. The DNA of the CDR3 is TGTGCCAGCAGCTGGACAGGGTTCCACGAGCAGTACTTC. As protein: CASSWTGFHEQYF.

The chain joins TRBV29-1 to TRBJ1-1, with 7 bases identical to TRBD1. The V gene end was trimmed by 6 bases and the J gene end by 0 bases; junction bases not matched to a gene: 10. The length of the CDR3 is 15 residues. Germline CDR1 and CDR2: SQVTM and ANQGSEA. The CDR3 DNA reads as TGCAGCGTGGGCCCGGGACAGTCAATGAACACTGAAGCTTTCTTT. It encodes CSVGPGQSMNTEAFF.

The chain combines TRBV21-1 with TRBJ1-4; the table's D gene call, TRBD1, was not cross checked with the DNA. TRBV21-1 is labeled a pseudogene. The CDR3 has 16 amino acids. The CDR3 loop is CASSKKRQPTNEKLFF. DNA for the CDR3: TGTGCCAGCAGCAAAAAAAGACAGCCAACTAATGAAAAACTGTTTTTT.

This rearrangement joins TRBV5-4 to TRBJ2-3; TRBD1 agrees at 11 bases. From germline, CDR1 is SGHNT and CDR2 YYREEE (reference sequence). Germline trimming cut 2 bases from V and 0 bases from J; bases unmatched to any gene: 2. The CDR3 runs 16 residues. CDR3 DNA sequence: TGTGCCAGCAGCTTCGGGACAGGGGGGAGCACAGATACGCAGTATTTT. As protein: CASSFGTGGSTDTQYF.

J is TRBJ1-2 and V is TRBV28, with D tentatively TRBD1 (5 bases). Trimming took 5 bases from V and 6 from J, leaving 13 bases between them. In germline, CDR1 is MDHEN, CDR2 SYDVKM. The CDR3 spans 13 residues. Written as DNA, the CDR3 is TGTGCCAGCAGTCTTGGGGCCAGGGATGGCTACACCTTC. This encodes CASSLGARDGYTF.

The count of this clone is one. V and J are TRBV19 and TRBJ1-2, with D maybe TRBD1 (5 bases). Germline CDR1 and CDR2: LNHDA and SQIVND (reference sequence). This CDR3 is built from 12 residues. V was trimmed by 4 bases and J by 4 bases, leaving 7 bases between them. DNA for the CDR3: TGTGCCAGTAGTACGACAGCCTATGGCTACACCTTC. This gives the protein CASSTTAYGYTF.